Listed below are T cell receptor beta chains from one sample, sequenced in a study of control samples from healthy donors and cancer patients. Method: immunoSEQ multiplex PCR; TCRdb's copy keeps in-frame clones and lacks some. The table has around 70,000 clones, 89% seen once; the top ten hold 9.5%. The sequencing input was PBMCs. These receptors were taken from a woman in her fifties or sixties with colorectal cancer. The CDR3 runs from the conserved cysteine through the conserved F or W. A D gene is named only where the DNA matches it firmly. Size tells how often a clone was seen (once, few, many) or the class of an expanded clone, and some rows leave it out.

j_call: TRBJ1-6
v_call: TRBV6-5
d_call: -
clone_size: -
cdr3_nt: TGTGCCAGCAGTATACAGGGTTCCTATAATTCACCCCTCCACTTT
cdr3_aa: CASSIQGSYNSPLHF

j_call: TRBJ2-3
v_call: TRBV7-2
d_call: -
clone_size: -
cdr3_nt: TGTGCCAGCAGCTTACCCGGACTGGCTAGCACAGATACGCAGTATTTT
cdr3_aa: CASSLPGLASTDTQYF

j_call: TRBJ2-3
v_call: TRBV15
d_call: TRBD2
clone_size: -
cdr3_nt: TGTGCCACCAGCAGAGTCCGGGGGGGAACAGATACGCAGTATTTT
cdr3_aa: CATSRVRGGTDTQYF

j_call: TRBJ1-6
v_call: TRBV5-1
d_call: -
clone_size: -
cdr3_nt: TGCGCCAGCAGCTGGAGCTCCTATAATTCACCCCTCCACTTT
cdr3_aa: CASSWSSYNSPLHF

j_call: TRBJ2-5
v_call: TRBV27
d_call: TRBD1
clone_size: few
cdr3_nt: TGTGCCAGCAGTCACCAGGGGGCTGGGGAGACCCAGTACTTC
cdr3_aa: CASSHQGAGETQYF

j_call: TRBJ2-2
v_call: TRBV5-1
d_call: TRBD2
clone_size: once
cdr3_nt: TGCGCCAGCAGCTCCCTTTCTGGTAGCGGGCTATTGCGCGAGAGGGGCACCGGGGAGCTGTTTTTT
cdr3_aa: CASSSLSGSGLLRERGTGELFF

j_call: TRBJ2-2
v_call: TRBV30
d_call: -
clone_size: -
cdr3_nt: TGTGCCTGGAGTGGGTCAGTCAGGCTCGCCTCCGGGGAGCTGTTTTTT
cdr3_aa: CAWSGSVRLASGELFF

j_call: TRBJ1-3
v_call: TRBV29-1
d_call: -
clone_size: -
cdr3_nt: TGCAGCGTTGAGATGGCGGAGATGGACACCATATATTTT
cdr3_aa: CSVEMAEMDTIYF

j_call: TRBJ2-1
v_call: TRBV7-9
d_call: -
clone_size: once
cdr3_nt: TGTGCCAGCAGCTTAAGCACCGGGACCGCTACCGAGCAGTTCTTC
cdr3_aa: CASSLSTGTATEQFF

j_call: TRBJ1-2
v_call: TRBV7-2
d_call: -
clone_size: once
cdr3_nt: TGTGCCAGCAGCTTAGACCTAGGAACGGGCCCCAGGGAGGGCTACACCTTC
cdr3_aa: CASSLDLGTGPREGYTF

j_call: TRBJ1-1
v_call: TRBV13
d_call: TRBD1
clone_size: -
cdr3_nt: TGTGCCAGCAGCTTTAGGGCAGGGGGAGGTCCGGGCACTGAAGCTTTCTTT
cdr3_aa: CASSFRAGGGPGTEAFF

j_call: TRBJ2-3
v_call: TRBV7-8
d_call: -
clone_size: -
cdr3_nt: TGTGCCAGCACCCCGGGCACAGATACGCAGTATTTT
cdr3_aa: CASTPGTDTQYF

j_call: TRBJ2-3
v_call: TRBV19
d_call: TRBD1
clone_size: -
cdr3_nt: TGTGCCACCTCGGGGTGGGGACAGGGTGCAGATACGCAGTATTTT
cdr3_aa: CATSGWGQGADTQYF

j_call: TRBJ1-2
v_call: TRBV7-9
d_call: -
clone_size: -
cdr3_nt: TGTGCCAGCAGCTTAGAAAGGGGAAGCAACTATGGCTACACCTTC
cdr3_aa: CASSLERGSNYGYTF

j_call: TRBJ1-1
v_call: TRBV19
d_call: -
clone_size: -
cdr3_nt: TGTGCCAGTAGTTATCGGGAGACTGAAGCTTTCTTT
cdr3_aa: CASSYRETEAFF

j_call: TRBJ1-2
v_call: TRBV5-4
d_call: TRBD1
clone_size: -
cdr3_nt: TGTGCCAGCAGCTTCGACAGGGGTGACTATGGCTACACCTTC
cdr3_aa: CASSFDRGDYGYTF

j_call: TRBJ2-2
v_call: TRBV5-5
d_call: -
clone_size: -
cdr3_nt: TGTGCCAGCAGCGACACGGGACAACTGAACACCGGGGAGCTGTTTTTT
cdr3_aa: CASSDTGQLNTGELFF

j_call: TRBJ2-1
v_call: TRBV7-3
d_call: TRBD1
clone_size: -
cdr3_nt: TGTGCCAGCAGCCCCGGGACAGGGACCTACAATGAGCAGTTCTTC
cdr3_aa: CASSPGTGTYNEQFF

j_call: TRBJ2-3
v_call: TRBV12-3/TRBV12-4
d_call: -
clone_size: few
cdr3_nt: TGTGCCAGCAGCCAACGGGACACTGGTACGCAGTATTTT
cdr3_aa: CASSQRDTGTQYF